Below, one TCR beta chain is given with its context. Its antigen is currently not known. Base qualities are missing; no much larger clone stands one base away. This sample was taken from a study of PD-L1 blockade in urothelial cancer (TCRdb year 2017). The study in broad terms: Every patient began therapy in the mid-2010s and was given atezolizumab 1,200 mg intravenously every 3 weeks. Patients had an ECOG performance status of 0 or 1 and had received between 0 and 3 prior chemotherapy regimens. Around 29 patients had pretreatment blood TCR-seq, some 24 had at least one posttreatment blood collection, and some 24 had tumor TCR-seq. An exploratory multi-omic analysis was conducted of the somatic, immune and clinical correlates of response to PD-L1 blockade with atezolizumab in urothelial cancer. TCR sequencing covered pretreatment tumor samples and matched, serially collected peripheral blood taken before and after atezolizumab treatment. Durable clinical benefit was defined as progression-free survival longer than 6 months, and TCR features were also tested against progression-free and overall survival. Blood samples were analyzed 3 weeks after the start of treatment (second dose) and 6 weeks after the start of treatment. In the same patients, pretreatment tumors underwent whole exome sequencing and RNA sequencing in addition to TCR sequencing. Under 10 patients reached durable clinical benefit, while fewer than 25 patients did not. About nine tenths of the roughly 30 patients were males with bladder-origin urothelial cancer, and about 60% of the 29 reported a prior smoking history. Blood samples gave a median of about 130,000 T cells and 88,000 or so unique TCRs, with a median clonality of roughly 0.08.

As encoded in the germline V gene (reference sequence), CDR1 is MNHEY while CDR2 is SMNVEV. The CDR3 spans 13 residues, from the cysteine through the phenylalanine. Only CDR3 DNA is held: 39 bases, read in frame from base 1. Cut back by 7 bases and 0 bases, the V and J ends lie 10 bases apart. Study-level results and caveats: Small sample size (n of about 30) and many exploratory analyses mean the results are intended to be hypothesis-generating. Improved progression-free and overall survival was found to be associated with pretreatment peripheral blood TCR clonality below the median. Among patients with durable benefit, tumor-associated TCR clones showed greater expansion in peripheral blood 3 weeks after treatment started (n = 22, p = 0.022).

Synthetic TCR analog templates were spiked into each PCR to estimate absolute template abundance from read counts. The immunoSEQ assay used bias-controlled V and J gene primers to amplify TCRbeta CDR3 regions from genomic DNA. Sequencing of rearranged TCRbeta segments was done at approximately 20X coverage. Under the source paper's analysis protocol: Clustering was used to correct sequencing errors, and CDR3s were annotated against IMGT to assign V, D and J genes. Downstream analyses used only productive TCRbeta rearrangements, leaving out any out-of-frame or stop-codon sequences. Clonality was computed as one minus Shannon entropy normalized by the log of the number of unique productive sequences. Fisher's exact test with Benjamini-Hochberg correction, using a cutoff of adjusted p below 0.01, was how clones that differed between time points or between blood and tumor were identified. TCRdb obtained this table from immuneACCESS and retained in-frame rearrangements with V and J assigned. These tables miss some clones; where compared with another copy, unresolved V genes account for less than half of the shortfall, and the remainder is unexplained. Clone size and V and J calls were adopted from that table, with D and trimming inferred from the DNA. Across this sample there are tens of thousands of clones, with roughly 80% seen only once. The biggest ten clones account for roughly 5% of the sample.

What the time point label conveys for this sample: pretreatment peripheral blood. The cohort comprised nearly 30 patients with locally advanced or metastatic urothelial carcinoma treated at Memorial Sloan Kettering on a trial protocol. Peripheral blood mononuclear cells were collected pretreatment and during treatment, with between 1 and 8 total time points obtained per patient. The Qiagen DNeasy Blood extraction kit was used to purify genomic DNA from total PBMCs and tumor samples. PBMCs were collected pretreatment and during treatment, and were isolated and stored as previously described. This receptor was identified in a man in his 70s with urothelial cancer. This sample comprised PBMCs, obtained around atezolizumab (anti-PD-L1) treatment. The chain was built from TRBV27 and TRBJ2-7; the D segment could be TRBD2, given 5 matching bases. The DNA reads TGTGCCAGCATTCTAGCCAGCTCCTACGAGCAGTACTTC. Its protein reads: CASILASSYEQYF.